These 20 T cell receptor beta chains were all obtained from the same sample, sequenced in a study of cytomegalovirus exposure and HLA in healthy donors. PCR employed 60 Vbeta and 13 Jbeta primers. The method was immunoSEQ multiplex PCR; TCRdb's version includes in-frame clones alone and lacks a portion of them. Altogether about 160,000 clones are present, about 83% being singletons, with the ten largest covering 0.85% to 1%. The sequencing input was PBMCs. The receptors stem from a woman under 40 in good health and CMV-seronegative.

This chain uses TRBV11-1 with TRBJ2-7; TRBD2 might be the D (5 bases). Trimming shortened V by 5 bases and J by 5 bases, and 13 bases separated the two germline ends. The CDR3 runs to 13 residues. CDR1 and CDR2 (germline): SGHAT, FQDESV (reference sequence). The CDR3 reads CASSPGLTNEQYF. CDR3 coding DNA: TGTGCCAGCAGCCCCGGACTCACCAACGAGCAGTACTTC.

The DNA of the CDR3 is TGTGCCAGCAGTTTGGGAGGGTATGCCACAGATACGCAGTATTTT. Protein sequence: CASSLGGYATDTQYF. This rearrangement joins TRBV28 to TRBJ2-3, with 7 bases fitting TRBD2. CDR3 length: 15 amino acids. With 3 bases clipped from V and 2 bases from J, the junction kept 5 bases outside the gene matches. The germline V gene encodes CDR1 MDHEN and CDR2 SYDVKM.

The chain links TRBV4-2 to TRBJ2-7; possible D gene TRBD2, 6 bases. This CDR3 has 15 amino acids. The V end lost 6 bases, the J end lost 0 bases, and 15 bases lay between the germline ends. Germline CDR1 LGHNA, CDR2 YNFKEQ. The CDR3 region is CASRGGGVASYEQYF. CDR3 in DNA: TGTGCCAGCAGAGGCGGCGGGGTCGCCTCCTACGAGCAGTACTTC.

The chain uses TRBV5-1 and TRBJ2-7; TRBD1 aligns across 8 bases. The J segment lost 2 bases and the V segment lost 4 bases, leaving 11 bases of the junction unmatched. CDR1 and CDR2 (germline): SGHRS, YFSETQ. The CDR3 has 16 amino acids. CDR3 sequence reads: CASSRGRQGIAYEQYF. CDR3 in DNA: TGCGCCAGCAGCCGAGGACGACAGGGGATAGCCTACGAGCAGTACTTC.

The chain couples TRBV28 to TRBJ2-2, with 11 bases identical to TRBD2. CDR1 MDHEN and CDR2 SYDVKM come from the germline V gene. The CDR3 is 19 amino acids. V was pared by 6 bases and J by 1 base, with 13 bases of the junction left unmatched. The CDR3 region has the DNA TGTGCCAGCAGCGGTCCCGGGACTAGCGGAGGGGGGAACACCGGGGAGCTGTTTTTT. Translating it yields CASSGPGTSGGGNTGELFF.

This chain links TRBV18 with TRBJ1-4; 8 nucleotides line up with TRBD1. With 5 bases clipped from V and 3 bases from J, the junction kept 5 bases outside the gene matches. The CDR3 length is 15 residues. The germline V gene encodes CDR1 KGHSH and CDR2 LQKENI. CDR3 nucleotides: TGTGCCAGCTCATCTCAGGGGGCAGCTAATGAAAAACTGTTTTTT. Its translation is CASSSQGAANEKLFF.

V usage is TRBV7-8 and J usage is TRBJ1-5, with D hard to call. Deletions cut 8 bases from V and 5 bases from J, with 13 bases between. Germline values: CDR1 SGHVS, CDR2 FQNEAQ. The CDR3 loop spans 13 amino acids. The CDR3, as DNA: TGTGCCAGCTCACTAGCTTTGGATCAGCCCCAGCATTTT. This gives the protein CASSLALDQPQHF. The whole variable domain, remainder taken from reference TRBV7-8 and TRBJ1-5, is GAGVSQSPRYKVAKRGQDVALRCDPISGHVSLFWYQQALGQGPEFLTYFQNEAQLDKSGLPSDRFFAERPEGSVSTLKIQRTQQEDSAVYLCASSLALDQPQHFGDGTRLSIL.

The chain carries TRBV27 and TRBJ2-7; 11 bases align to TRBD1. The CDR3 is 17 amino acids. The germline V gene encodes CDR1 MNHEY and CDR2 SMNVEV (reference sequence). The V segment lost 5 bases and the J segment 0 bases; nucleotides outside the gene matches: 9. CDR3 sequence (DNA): TGTGCCAGCAGTCCCACGGGGACAGGGGGAAGCTCCTACGAGCAGTACTTC. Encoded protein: CASSPTGTGGSSYEQYF.

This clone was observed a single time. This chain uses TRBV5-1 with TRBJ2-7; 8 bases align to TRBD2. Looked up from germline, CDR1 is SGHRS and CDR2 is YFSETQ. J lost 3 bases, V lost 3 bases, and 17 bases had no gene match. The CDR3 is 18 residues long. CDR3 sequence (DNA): TGCGCCAGCAGCTCACCCACACACCCGGGACTAGTCCACTACGAGCAGTACTTC. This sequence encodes CASSSPTHPGLVHYEQYF.

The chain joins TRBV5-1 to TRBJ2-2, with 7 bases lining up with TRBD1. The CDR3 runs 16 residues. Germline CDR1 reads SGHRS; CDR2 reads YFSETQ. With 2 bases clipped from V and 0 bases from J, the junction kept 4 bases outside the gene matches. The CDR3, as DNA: TGCGCCAGCAGCTTCCGGGACAGCGCGAACACCGGGGAGCTGTTTTTT. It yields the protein CASSFRDSANTGELFF.

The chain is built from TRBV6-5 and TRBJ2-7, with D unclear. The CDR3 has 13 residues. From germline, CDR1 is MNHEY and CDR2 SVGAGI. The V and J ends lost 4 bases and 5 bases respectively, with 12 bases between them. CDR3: CASSSPLNDEQYF. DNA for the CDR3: TGTGCCAGCAGTTCCCCCCTTAATGACGAGCAGTACTTC.

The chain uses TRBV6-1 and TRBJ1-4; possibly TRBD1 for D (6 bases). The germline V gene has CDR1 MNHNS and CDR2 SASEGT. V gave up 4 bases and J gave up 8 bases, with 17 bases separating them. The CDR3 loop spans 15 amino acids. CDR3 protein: CASSVVRGGGEKLFF. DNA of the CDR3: TGTGCCAGCAGTGTAGTAAGAGGGGGTGGAGAAAAACTGTTTTTT.

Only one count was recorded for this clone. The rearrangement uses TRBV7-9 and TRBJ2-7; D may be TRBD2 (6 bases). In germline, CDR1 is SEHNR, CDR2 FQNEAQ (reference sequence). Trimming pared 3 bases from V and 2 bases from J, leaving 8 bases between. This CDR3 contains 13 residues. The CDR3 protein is CASSLGGTYEQYF. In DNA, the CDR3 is TGTGCCAGCAGCTTGGGGGGAACCTACGAGCAGTACTTC.

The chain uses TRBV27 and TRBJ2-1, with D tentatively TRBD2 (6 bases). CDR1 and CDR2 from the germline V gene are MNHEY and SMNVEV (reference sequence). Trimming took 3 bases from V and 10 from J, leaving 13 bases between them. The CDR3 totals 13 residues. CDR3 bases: TGTGCCAGCAGTTTGCCGACTAGAGGCGAGCAGTTCTTC. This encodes CASSLPTRGEQFF.

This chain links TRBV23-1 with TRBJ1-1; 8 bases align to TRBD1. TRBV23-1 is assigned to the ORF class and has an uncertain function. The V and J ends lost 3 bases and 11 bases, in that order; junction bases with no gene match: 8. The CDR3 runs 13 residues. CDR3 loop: CASSHPTGVVAFF. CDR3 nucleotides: TGCGCCAGCAGTCACCCGACAGGGGTAGTGGCTTTCTTT.

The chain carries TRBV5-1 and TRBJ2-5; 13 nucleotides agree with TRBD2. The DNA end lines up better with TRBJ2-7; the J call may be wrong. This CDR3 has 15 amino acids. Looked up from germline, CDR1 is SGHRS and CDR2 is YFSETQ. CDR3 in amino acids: CASSFGLAGEYEQYF. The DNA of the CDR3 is TGCGCCAGCAGCTTCGGACTAGCGGGAGAATACGAGCAGTACTTC.

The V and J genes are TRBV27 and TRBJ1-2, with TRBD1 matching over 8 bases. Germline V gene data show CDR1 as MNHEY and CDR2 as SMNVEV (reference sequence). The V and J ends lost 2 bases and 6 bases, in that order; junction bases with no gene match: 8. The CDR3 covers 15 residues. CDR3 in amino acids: CASSLGFPGGDGYTF. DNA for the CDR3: TGTGCCAGCAGTTTAGGTTTTCCAGGGGGCGATGGCTACACCTTC.

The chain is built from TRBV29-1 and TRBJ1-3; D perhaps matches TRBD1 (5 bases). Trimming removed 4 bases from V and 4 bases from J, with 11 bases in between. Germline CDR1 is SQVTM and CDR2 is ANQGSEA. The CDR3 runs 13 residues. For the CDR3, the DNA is TGCAGCGTTGCTCAGGGCGGCGGAAACACCATATATTTT. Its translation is CSVAQGGGNTIYF.

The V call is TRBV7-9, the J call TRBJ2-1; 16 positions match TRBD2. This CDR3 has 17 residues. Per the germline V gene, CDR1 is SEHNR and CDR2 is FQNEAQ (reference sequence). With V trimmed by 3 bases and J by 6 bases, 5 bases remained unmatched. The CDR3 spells CASSLPGLAGGANEQFF. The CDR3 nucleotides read TGTGCCAGCAGCTTGCCGGGACTAGCGGGGGGGGCCAATGAGCAGTTCTTC.

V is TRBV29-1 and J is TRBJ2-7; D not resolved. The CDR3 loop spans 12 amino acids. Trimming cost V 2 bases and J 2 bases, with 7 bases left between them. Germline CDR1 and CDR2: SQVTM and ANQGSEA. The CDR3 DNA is TGCAGCGTTGAAATTTCCGCCTACGAGCAGTACTTC. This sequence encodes CSVEISAYEQYF.